These 26 T cell receptor beta chains were all obtained from the same sample, sequenced in a study of T cell responses to AZD1222 COVID-19 vaccine. Only in-frame clones appear in the TCRdb table, and some are missing; sequencing was by immunoSEQ multiplex PCR. Of about 150,000 clones in the sample, around 88% were seen once. The material was peripheral blood, obtained 28 days after the second AZD1222 dose. The receptors here all came from an adult who received the AZD1222 COVID-19 vaccine.

J is TRBJ2-3 and V is TRBV29-1; the D gene is possibly TRBD1 (6 bases). The germline V gene encodes CDR1 SQVTM and CDR2 ANQGSEA. The germline V and J ends were trimmed by 1 base and 6 bases, with 11 bases remaining between them. The CDR3 covers 13 residues. The CDR3 protein is CSVEAGAGDTQYF. Written as DNA, the CDR3 is TGCAGCGTTGAAGCAGGGGCTGGGGATACGCAGTATTTT.

The chain carries TRBV7-2 and TRBJ1-5, with TRBD1 as a possible D gene (6 bases). Trimming pared 6 bases from V and 5 bases from J, leaving 8 bases between. This CDR3 region has 12 residues. From germline, CDR1 is SGHTA and CDR2 FQGNSA. CDR3 sequence reads: CASRSGDQPQHF. For the CDR3, the DNA is TGTGCCAGCAGGTCAGGGGATCAGCCCCAGCATTTT. The entire variable domain, with the rest obtained from reference TRBV7-2 and TRBJ1-5, is as follows: GAGVSQSPSNKVTEKGKDVELRCDPISGHTALYWYRQSLGQGLEFLIYFQGNSAPDKSGLPSDRFSAERTGGSVSTLTIQRTQQEDSAVYLCASRSGDQPQHFGDGTRLSIL.

This sequence joins TRBV6-6 and TRBJ2-6, with D unclear. CDR1 MNHNY and CDR2 SVGAGI come from the germline V gene (reference sequence). There are 13 residues in the CDR3. V lost 2 bases, J lost 2 bases, and 1 base lay in between. The CDR3 region has the DNA TGTGCCAGCAGTTACCCTGGGGCCAACGTCCTGACTTTC. Protein product: CASSYPGANVLTF.

The chain recombines TRBV5-1 with TRBJ1-2, with TRBD1 as a possible D gene (5 bases). The V end lost 7 bases, the J end lost 8 bases, and 15 bases lay between the germline ends. CDR3 length: 12 amino acids. Germline V gene sequence: CDR1 SGHRS, CDR2 YFSETQ. The DNA for the CDR3 is TGCGCCAGCGCGGGGCAGGCCTTGGGCTACACCTTC. It specifies CASAGQALGYTF.

The chain carries TRBV6-5 and TRBJ2-4; 7 bases match TRBD2. Trimming took 2 bases from V and 3 from J; bases not matched to a gene: 7. The CDR3 sequence is 16 residues long. The V gene's germline CDR1 is MNHEY and CDR2 SVGAGI. CDR3 sequence reads: CASSYLGGGIKNIQYF. As DNA, the CDR3 is TGTGCCAGCAGTTACCTGGGGGGGGGTATCAAAAACATTCAGTACTTC.

The V and J genes are TRBV3-1 (or the pseudogene TRBV3-2) and TRBJ2-1, with 8 nucleotides matching TRBD2. This CDR3 spans 19 amino acids. Germline V gene lookup returns CDR1 LGHDT and CDR2 YNNKEL (reference sequence). V dropped 3 bases and J dropped 2; count of bases not matched to a gene: 15. As DNA, the CDR3 is TGTGCCAGCAGCCAGTTCCCCGAACTGCCGGGGGGGCCCTACAATGAGCAGTTCTTC. It is translated as CASSQFPELPGGPYNEQFF.

The chain is built from TRBV19 and TRBJ1-5, with 11 bases fitting TRBD1. J was trimmed by 0 bases and V by 5 bases; bases with no gene match: 6. CDR1 is LNHDA and CDR2 is SQIVND in the germline V gene (reference sequence). The CDR3 length is 17 residues. CDR3 in amino acids: CASSLGQGAYSNQPQHF. DNA of the CDR3: TGTGCCAGTAGTCTCGGACAGGGGGCTTATAGCAATCAGCCCCAGCATTTT.

This sequence joins TRBV13 and TRBJ2-7; D gene ambiguous. This CDR3 spans 14 amino acids. V was cut by 4 bases and J by 0 bases, with 10 bases left in between. From germline, CDR1 is PRHDT and CDR2 FYEKMQ (reference sequence). CDR3 sequence (DNA): TGTGCCAGCAGCTCCTACGAGAGCTCCTACGAGCAGTACTTC. Translated: CASSSYESSYEQYF.

The genes are TRBV6-5 and TRBJ1-2; 10 positions match TRBD1. V trimming: 8 bases; J trimming: 8 bases; junction bases outside the gene matches: 2. The CDR3 consists of 11 residues. From germline, CDR1 is MNHEY and CDR2 SVGAGI. The CDR3 coding sequence is TGTGCCAGCGGGACAGGGGTGGGCTACACCTTC. This translates into CASGTGVGYTF.

The CDR3 sequence is CASKPDSNYGYTF. CDR3 nucleotides: TGTGCCAGCAAACCGGACAGTAACTATGGCTACACCTTC. The J gene is TRBJ1-2, the V gene TRBV12-3 or TRBV12-4; TRBD1 might be the D (6 bases). The V end lost 7 bases, the J end lost 1 base, and 10 bases lay between the germline ends. The CDR3 covers 13 residues.

The chain recombines TRBV7-9 with TRBJ1-1; possibly TRBD1 for D (5 bases). CDR1 is SEHNR and CDR2 is FQNEAQ in the germline V gene (reference sequence). The CDR3 contains 13 residues. With 1 base removed from V and 2 bases from J, the gap between germline ends came to 5 bases. This chain's CDR3 is CASSLGDNTEAFF. DNA of the CDR3: TGTGCCAGCAGCTTAGGGGACAACACTGAAGCTTTCTTT.

The chain employs TRBV5-4 and TRBJ2-5; 7 bases map to TRBD1. The V gene end was trimmed by 0 bases and the J gene end by 3 bases; junction bases not matched to a gene: 2. The CDR3 runs to 14 residues. Germline-derived CDR1 and CDR2 are SGHNT and YYREEE (reference sequence). CDR3 nucleotides: TGTGCCAGCAGCTTGGTGGGGACAGAAGAGACCCAGTACTTC. It yields the protein CASSLVGTEETQYF. The whole variable domain, remainder taken from reference TRBV5-4 and TRBJ2-5, is ETGVTQSPTHLIKTRGQQVTLRCSSQSGHNTVSWYQQALGQGPQFIFQYYREEENGRGNFPPRFSGLQFPNYSSELNVNALELDDSALYLCASSLVGTEETQYFGPGTRLLVL.

The chain combines TRBV30 with TRBJ1-1; possibly TRBD1 for D (6 bases). The CDR3 extends over 13 amino acids. The germline gives CDR1 GTSNPN, CDR2 SVGIG (reference sequence). Trimming removed 4 bases at V and 3 bases at J, with 12 bases between. The CDR3, as DNA: TGTGCCTGGAAGGGAAAGGGGGACACTGAAGCTTTCTTT. Its translation is CAWKGKGDTEAFF.

This chain uses TRBV5-6 with TRBJ1-6, with D perhaps TRBD1 (6 bases). The CDR3 runs to 14 residues. The V end was cut by 4 bases, the J end by 7 bases, with 12 bases between. CDR1 and CDR2 (germline): SGHDT, YYEEEE. The CDR3 region has the DNA TGTGCCAGCAGCCAGGACAGAGTAAATTCACCCCTCCACTTT. Translating it yields CASSQDRVNSPLHF.

The chain combines TRBV6-6 with TRBJ1-2; a possible D gene is TRBD1 (5 bases). Per germline, CDR1 MNHNY and CDR2 SVGAGI (reference sequence). CDR3 length: 12 residues. V was cut by 7 bases and J by 7 bases, with 13 bases left in between. The CDR3 region is CASNGPGAGYTF. For the CDR3, the DNA is TGTGCCAGCAACGGACCTGGGGCTGGCTACACCTTC.

There are a few counts of this clone. In nucleotides, the CDR3 is TGCGCCAGCAGCTTGGTAACTAGCGGGGCGCAAGAGACCCAGTACTTC. Protein: CASSLVTSGAQETQYF. The rearrangement links TRBV5-1 to TRBJ2-5; 10 positions match TRBD2. The CDR3 totals 16 residues. The V segment lost 0 bases and the J segment 2 bases; nucleotides outside the gene matches: 4. Germline loops: CDR1 SGHRS, CDR2 YFSETQ.

The V and J genes are TRBV7-8 and TRBJ1-3; TRBD1 agrees at 10 bases. Germline V gene lookup returns CDR1 SGHVS and CDR2 FQNEAQ. The CDR3 spans 16 residues. The ends lost 1 base at V and 6 bases at J; junction bases unmatched: 6. CDR3 residues: CASSLVAGTGANTIYF. The CDR3 DNA sequence: TGTGCCAGCAGCTTAGTAGCCGGGACAGGGGCAAACACCATATATTTT.

The chain uses TRBV10-3 and TRBJ1-1; TRBD1 is a possible D gene (5 bases). CDR1 ENHRY and CDR2 SYGVKD come from the germline V gene. The CDR3 is made up of 17 amino acids. Trimming stripped 4 bases from V and 3 bases from J, with 21 bases between. CDR3 sequence: CAISARQRGMGDTEAFF. CDR3 sequence (DNA): TGTGCCATCAGTGCCCGTCAGAGGGGCATGGGAGACACTGAAGCTTTCTTT.

The rearrangement uses TRBV5-1 and TRBJ2-5, with 11 bases matching TRBD2. Germline CDR1 is SGHRS and CDR2 is YFSETQ. Trimming cost V 1 base and J 7 bases; bases outside gene matches: 6. The CDR3 extends over 15 amino acids. Written as DNA, the CDR3 is TGCGCCAGCAGCTTGCTGACTAGCGGGGCGGGGACCCAGTACTTC. Protein: CASSLLTSGAGTQYF.

The gene calls are TRBV5-6 and TRBJ2-7; D may be TRBD2 (6 bases). The CDR3 has 14 residues. CDR1 SGHDT and CDR2 YYEEEE come from the germline V gene. V lost 4 bases and J lost 7, with 18 bases in between. CDR3 residues: CASSTGLQAREQYF. CDR3 bases: TGTGCCAGCAGCACGGGACTCCAGGCGCGGGAGCAGTACTTC. Based on the CDR3 plus reference TRBV5-6 and TRBJ2-7, the full variable domain is DAGVTQSPTHLIKTRGQQVTLRCSPKSGHDTVSWYQQALGQGPQFIFQYYEEEERQRGNFPDRFSGHQFPNYSSELNVNALLLGDSALYLCASSTGLQAREQYFGPGTRLTVT.

The chain joins TRBV7-2 to TRBJ2-5; 11 nucleotides align to TRBD2. V was pared by 6 bases and J by 7 bases, with 4 bases of the junction left unmatched. The length of the CDR3 is 13 residues. Germline values: CDR1 SGHTA, CDR2 FQGNSA. The CDR3 loop is CASRTTSGGTQYF. DNA of the CDR3: TGTGCCAGCAGAACAACTAGCGGGGGGACCCAGTACTTC.

V usage is TRBV7-2 and J usage is TRBJ1-3; perhaps TRBD1 as D (6 bases). V was clipped by 1 base and J by 0 bases, with 10 bases between them. Germline V gene lookup returns CDR1 SGHTA and CDR2 FQGNSA. The CDR3 is made up of 16 amino acids. The CDR3 DNA follows: TGTGCCAGCAGCTTAGGTCACAGGGTCTCTGGAAACACCATATATTTT. Its protein is CASSLGHRVSGNTIYF.

V is TRBV3-1 (or the pseudogene TRBV3-2) and J is TRBJ2-1; a possible D gene is TRBD2 (6 bases). The CDR3 contains 17 residues. V dropped 4 bases and J dropped 2 bases, with 18 bases sitting between them. Germline CDR1 LGHDT, CDR2 YNNKEL (reference sequence). The CDR3 nucleotides read TGTGCCAGCAGCCCCTACCCGGGTGTAGCGGCCTACAATGAGCAGTTCTTC. Its translation: CASSPYPGVAAYNEQFF.

Comments on this clone: Its ends do not fully match the called genes, so a read error is possible. This rearrangement joins TRBV18 to TRBJ1-2; D not resolved. Germline lookup yields CDR1 KGHSH and CDR2 LQKENI. There are 16 residues in the CDR3. The DNA for the CDR3 is TGTGCCAGCTCCCCACCCGGGTTCATAAAGGATGGTGGCTACACCTTC. Protein: CASSPPGFIKDGGYTF.

The chain links TRBV4-1 to TRBJ1-4, with D unresolved. Trimming removed 6 bases at V and 8 bases at J, with 19 bases between. CDR1 and CDR2 from the germline V gene are MGHRA and YSYEKL. The length of the CDR3 is 15 residues. CDR3 DNA: TGCGCCAGCAGAGCAAGCGGGTTGGGCAACGAAAAACTGTTTTTT. Translating it yields CASRASGLGNEKLFF.

The chain combines TRBV6-5 with TRBJ1-6; tentative D call: TRBD1 (5 bases). With 2 bases removed from V and 5 bases from J, the gap between germline ends came to 13 bases. Germline CDR1 reads MNHEY; CDR2 reads SVGAGI. The CDR3 runs 16 residues. Here the CDR3 reads CASSYPRQGNNSPLHF. For the CDR3, the DNA is TGTGCCAGCAGTTACCCACGGCAGGGAAATAATTCACCCCTCCACTTT.